This TCR beta chain was identified during a study of blood T cell repertoires in COVID-19. Turning to the study itself: Acute and convalescent COVID-19 samples came from the United States, Italy and Spain. The cDNA or gDNA used as material had been derived from T cells, B-cell-depleted T cells, or PBMCs.

Original handling: The assay estimated nucleated cells by amplifying reference gene primers. Generated by immunoSEQ multiplex PCR, the TCRdb table keeps only in-frame clones and is missing some. D and trimming come from the DNA, and the V and J calls and clone size come from that table. The sample has approximately 250,000 clones, 83% seen once. The CDR3 runs to 12 residues. Looked up from germline, CDR1 is SGHNT and CDR2 is YYREEE (reference sequence). V was clipped by 5 bases and J by 3 bases, with 9 bases between them. This chain links TRBV5-4 with TRBJ2-7; TRBD1 might be the D (6 bases). Specimen: peripheral blood. This clonotype was obtained from a human donor in a cohort sampled during active COVID-19. The CDR3 is CASSSDSYEQYF. DNA for the CDR3: TGTGCCAGCAGTTCGGACAGCTACGAGCAGTACTTC.